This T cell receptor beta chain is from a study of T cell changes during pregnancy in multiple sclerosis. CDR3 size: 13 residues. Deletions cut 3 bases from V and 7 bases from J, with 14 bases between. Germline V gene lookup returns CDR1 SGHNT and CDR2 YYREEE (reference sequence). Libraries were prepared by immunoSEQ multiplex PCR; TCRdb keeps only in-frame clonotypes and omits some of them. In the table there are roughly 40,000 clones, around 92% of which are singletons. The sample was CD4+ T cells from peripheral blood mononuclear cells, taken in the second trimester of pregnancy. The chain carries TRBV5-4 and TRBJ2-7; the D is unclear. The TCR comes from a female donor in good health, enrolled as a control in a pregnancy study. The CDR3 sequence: CASSSTQAREQYF. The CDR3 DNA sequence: TGTGCCAGCAGCTCCACCCAAGCTAGGGAGCAGTACTTC.